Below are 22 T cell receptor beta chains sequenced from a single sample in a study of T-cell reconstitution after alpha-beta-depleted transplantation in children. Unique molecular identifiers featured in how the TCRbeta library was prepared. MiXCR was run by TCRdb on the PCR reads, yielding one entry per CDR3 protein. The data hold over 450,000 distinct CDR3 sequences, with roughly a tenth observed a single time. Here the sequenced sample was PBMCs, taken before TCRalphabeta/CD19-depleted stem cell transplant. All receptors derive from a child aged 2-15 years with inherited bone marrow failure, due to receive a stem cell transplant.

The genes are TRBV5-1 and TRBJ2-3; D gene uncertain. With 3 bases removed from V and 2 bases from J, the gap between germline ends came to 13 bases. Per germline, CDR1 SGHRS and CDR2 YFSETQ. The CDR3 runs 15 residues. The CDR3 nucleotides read TGCGCCAGCAGCTACACCAGTCGTATCACAGATACGCAGTATTTT. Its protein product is CASSYTSRITDTQYF.

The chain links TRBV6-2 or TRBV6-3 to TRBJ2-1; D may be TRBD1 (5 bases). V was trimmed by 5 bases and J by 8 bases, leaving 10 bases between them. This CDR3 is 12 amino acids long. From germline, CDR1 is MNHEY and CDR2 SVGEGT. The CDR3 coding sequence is TGTGCCAGCAGTCTACAGGACCATGAGCAGTTCTTC. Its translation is CASSLQDHEQFF.

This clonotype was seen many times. CDR3 protein: CASSDHLAASYNEQFF. The CDR3 DNA reads TGTGCCAGCAGCGATCATCTAGCGGCGTCCTACAATGAGCAGTTCTTC. V gene TRBV7-2 combines with J gene TRBJ2-1; 7 positions match TRBD2. CDR3 length equals 16 residues. Germline assignment: CDR1 SGHTA and CDR2 FQGNSA. Unmatched junction bases numbered 8, after V lost 5 bases and J lost 1 base.

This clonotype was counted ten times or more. In DNA form, the CDR3 reads TGCAGTGCTAGTTCGCTAGCGGGCCCCTCAGACGAGCAGTACTTC. This translates into CSASSLAGPSDEQYF. The chain couples TRBV20-1 to TRBJ2-7; 8 bases agree with TRBD2. The CDR3 length is 15 residues. The V segment lost 3 bases and the J segment 5 bases; nucleotides outside the gene matches: 12. Germline V gene sequence: CDR1 DFQATT, CDR2 SNEGSKA (reference sequence).

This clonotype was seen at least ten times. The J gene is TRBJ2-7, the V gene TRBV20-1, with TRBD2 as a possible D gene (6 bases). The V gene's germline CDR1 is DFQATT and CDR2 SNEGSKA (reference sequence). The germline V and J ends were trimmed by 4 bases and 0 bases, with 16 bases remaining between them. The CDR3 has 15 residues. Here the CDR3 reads CSAMGRAGFSYEQYF. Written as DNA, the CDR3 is TGCAGTGCTATGGGGCGAGCGGGTTTCTCCTACGAGCAGTACTTC.

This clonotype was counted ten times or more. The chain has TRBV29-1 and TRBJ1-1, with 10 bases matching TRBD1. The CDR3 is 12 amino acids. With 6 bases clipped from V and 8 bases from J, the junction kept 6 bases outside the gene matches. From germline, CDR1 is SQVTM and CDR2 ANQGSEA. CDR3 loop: CSVNGQGVEAFF. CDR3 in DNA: TGCAGCGTAAACGGACAGGGGGTAGAAGCTTTCTTT.

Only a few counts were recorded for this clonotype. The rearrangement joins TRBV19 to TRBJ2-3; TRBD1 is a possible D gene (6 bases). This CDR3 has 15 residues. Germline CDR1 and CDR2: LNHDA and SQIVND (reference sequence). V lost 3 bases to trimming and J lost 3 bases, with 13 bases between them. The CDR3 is CASSIVTGTTDTQYF. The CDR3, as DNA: TGTGCCAGTAGTATCGTGACGGGGACAACAGATACGCAGTATTTT.

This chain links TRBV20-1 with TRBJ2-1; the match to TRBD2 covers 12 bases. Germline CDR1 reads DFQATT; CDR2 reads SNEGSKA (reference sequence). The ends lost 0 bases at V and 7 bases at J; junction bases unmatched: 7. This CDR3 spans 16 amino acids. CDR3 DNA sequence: TGCAGTGCTAGAGATGGACTAGCGGGATTGATTAATGAGCAGTTCTTC. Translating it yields CSARDGLAGLINEQFF.

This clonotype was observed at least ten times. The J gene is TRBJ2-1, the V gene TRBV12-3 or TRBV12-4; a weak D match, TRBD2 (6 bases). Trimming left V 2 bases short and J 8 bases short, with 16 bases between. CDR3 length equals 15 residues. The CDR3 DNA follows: TGTGCCAGCAGTTTACGCAGCGGAGGGGACGATGAGCAGTTCTTC. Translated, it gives CASSLRSGGDDEQFF.

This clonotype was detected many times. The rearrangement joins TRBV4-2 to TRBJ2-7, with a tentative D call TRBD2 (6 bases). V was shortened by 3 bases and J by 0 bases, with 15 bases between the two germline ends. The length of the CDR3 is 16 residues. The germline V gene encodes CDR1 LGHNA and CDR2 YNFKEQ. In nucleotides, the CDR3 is TGTGCCAGCAGCCAGGAGGGGTCCCCCTTCTCCTACGAGCAGTACTTC. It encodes CASSQEGSPFSYEQYF.

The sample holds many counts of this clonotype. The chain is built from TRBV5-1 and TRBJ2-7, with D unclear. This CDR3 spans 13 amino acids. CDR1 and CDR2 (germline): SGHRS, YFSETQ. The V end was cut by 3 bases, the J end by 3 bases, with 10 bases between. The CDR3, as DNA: TGCGCCAGCAGCTCGGAGCGATACTACGAGCAGTACTTC. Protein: CASSSERYYEQYF.

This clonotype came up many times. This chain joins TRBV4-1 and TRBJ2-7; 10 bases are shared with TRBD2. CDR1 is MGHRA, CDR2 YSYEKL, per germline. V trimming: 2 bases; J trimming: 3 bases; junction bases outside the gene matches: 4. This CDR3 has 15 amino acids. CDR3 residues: CASSQRTSGFYEQYF. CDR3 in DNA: TGCGCCAGCAGCCAAAGGACTAGCGGCTTCTACGAGCAGTACTTC.

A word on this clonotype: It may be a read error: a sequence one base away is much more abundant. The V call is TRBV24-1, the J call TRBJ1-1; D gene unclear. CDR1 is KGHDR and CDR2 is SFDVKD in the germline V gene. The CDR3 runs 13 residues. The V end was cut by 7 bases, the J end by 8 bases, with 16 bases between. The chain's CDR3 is CATSPKSGCEAFF. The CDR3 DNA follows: TGTGCCACCAGCCCAAAGTCCGGGTGCGAAGCTTTCTTT.

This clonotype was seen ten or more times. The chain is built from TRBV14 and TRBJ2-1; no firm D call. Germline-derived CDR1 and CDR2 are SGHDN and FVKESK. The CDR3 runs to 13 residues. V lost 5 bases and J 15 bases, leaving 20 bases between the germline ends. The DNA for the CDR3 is TGTGCCAGCAGCGCACAATCGCTGGAAGCCGGGTTCTTC. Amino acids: CASSAQSLEAGFF. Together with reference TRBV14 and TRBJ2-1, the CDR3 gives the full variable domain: EAGVTQFPSHSVIEKGQTVTLRCDPISGHDNLYWYRRVMGKEIKFLLHFVKESKQDESGMPNNRFLAERTGGTYSTLKVQPAELEDSGVYFCASSAQSLEAGFFGPGTRLTVL.

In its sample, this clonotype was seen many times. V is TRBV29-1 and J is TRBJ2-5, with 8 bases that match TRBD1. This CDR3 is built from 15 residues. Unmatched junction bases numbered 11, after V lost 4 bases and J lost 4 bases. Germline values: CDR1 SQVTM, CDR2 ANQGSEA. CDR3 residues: CSVAWGQAGAETQYF. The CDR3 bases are TGCAGCGTTGCCTGGGGACAGGCCGGAGCAGAGACCCAGTACTTC.

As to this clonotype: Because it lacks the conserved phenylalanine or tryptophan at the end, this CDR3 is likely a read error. CDR3 sequence reads: CASSFGADRGLSGANVLTC. CDR3 coding DNA: TGTGCCAGCAGCTTCGGGGCGGACAGGGGGCTTTCTGGGGCCAACGTCCTGACTTGC. This chain joins TRBV11-2 and TRBJ2-6, with 11 bases identical to TRBD1. Germline CDR1 reads SGHAT; CDR2 reads FQNNGV. The CDR3 consists of 19 residues. The J segment lost 1 base and the V segment lost 3 bases, leaving 8 bases of the junction unmatched.

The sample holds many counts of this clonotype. CDR3 region: CASSNPSHLYSYNEQFF. In nucleotides, the CDR3 is TGTGCCAGCAGCAACCCTAGCCACCTGTACTCCTACAATGAGCAGTTCTTC. The rearrangement uses TRBV11-2 and TRBJ2-1; tentative D call: TRBD2 (5 bases). V was trimmed by 5 bases and J by 0 bases, leaving 17 bases between them. This CDR3 is built from 17 residues. Germline assignment: CDR1 SGHAT and CDR2 FQNNGV.

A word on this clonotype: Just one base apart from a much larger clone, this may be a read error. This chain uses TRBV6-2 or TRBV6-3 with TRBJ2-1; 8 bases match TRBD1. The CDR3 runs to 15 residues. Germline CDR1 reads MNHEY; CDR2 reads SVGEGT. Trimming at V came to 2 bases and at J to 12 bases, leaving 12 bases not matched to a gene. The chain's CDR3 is CASSYTGQESDGQFF. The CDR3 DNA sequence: TGTGCCAGCAGTTACACGGGACAGGAAAGCGATGGGCAGTTCTTC.

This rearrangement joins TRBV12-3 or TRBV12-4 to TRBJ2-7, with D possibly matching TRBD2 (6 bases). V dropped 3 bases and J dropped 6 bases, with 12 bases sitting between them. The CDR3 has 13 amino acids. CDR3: CASSLILGGEQYF. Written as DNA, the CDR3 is TGTGCCAGCAGTTTGATTCTGGGGGGCGAGCAGTACTTC.

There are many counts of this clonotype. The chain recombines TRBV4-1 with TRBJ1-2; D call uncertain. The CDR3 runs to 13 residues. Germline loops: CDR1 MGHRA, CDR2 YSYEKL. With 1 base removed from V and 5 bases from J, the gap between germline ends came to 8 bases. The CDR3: CASSQVGYYGYTF. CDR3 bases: TGCGCCAGCAGCCAAGTGGGTTATTATGGCTACACCTTC.

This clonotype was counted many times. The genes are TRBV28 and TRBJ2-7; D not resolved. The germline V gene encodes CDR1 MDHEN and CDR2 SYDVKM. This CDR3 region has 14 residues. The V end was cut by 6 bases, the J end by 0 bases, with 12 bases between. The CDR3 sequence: CASSILGFSYEQYF. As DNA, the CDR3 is TGTGCCAGCAGCATCCTGGGCTTCTCCTACGAGCAGTACTTC.

Here the CDR3 reads CASSRRIRGSGYSNQPQHF. In DNA, the CDR3 is TGTGCCAGCAGTCGACGCATTCGGGGGTCGGGGTATAGCAATCAGCCCCAGCATTTT. V and J are TRBV6-5 and TRBJ1-5; D may be TRBD1 (5 bases). The CDR3 has 19 residues. Between the trimmed V and J ends, which lost 5 bases and 0 bases, there was a span of 23 bases. Germline V CDR1 and CDR2: MNHEY, SVGAGI.